This is a list of T cell receptor beta chains from one sample in a study of cytomegalovirus exposure and HLA in healthy donors. Clones were read by immunoSEQ multiplex PCR, and TCRdb kept only the in-frame ones, dropping some. The sample gives 120,000 or so clones, over 75% of which show up once; about 3.9% is in the top ten. The material sequenced was PBMCs. Receptors originate from a human donor in good health. The CDR3 runs from the conserved cysteine through the conserved F or W. The D gene is left open where the match is weak. For some rows the clone size is stated as once, few or many, or as a class when expanded; others skip it.

D	V	J	size	DNA	CDR3
NA	TRBV16	TRBJ2-3	NA	TGTGCCAGCAGCCAATCAGGGGCCACCGGGACGCAGTATTTT	CASSQSGATGTQYF
TRBD1	TRBV5-1	TRBJ1-5	NA	TGCGCCAGCAGCCCCGGACAGGGTTTGGATCAGCCCCAGCATTTT	CASSPGQGLDQPQHF
NA	TRBV28	TRBJ1-2	NA	TGTGCCAGCAGTGCAGGCAGTTCTAACTATGGCTACACCTTC	CASSAGSSNYGYTF
TRBD1	TRBV11-3	TRBJ1-3	NA	TGTGCCAGCACCAGGGACAGGGCAAACACCATATATTTT	CASTRDRANTIYF
NA	TRBV7-2	TRBJ1-1	few	TGTGCCAGCAGCTTAAAGGGCGGGCGGGGGGCTTTCTTT	CASSLKGGRGAFF
NA	TRBV7-2	TRBJ1-3	NA	TGTGCCAGCAGCTTCGAAACGGGGTCGGGAAACACCATATATTTT	CASSFETGSGNTIYF
TRBD2	TRBV9	TRBJ2-1	NA	TGTGCCAGCAGCCTAAGACTAGCCTCCTACAATGAGCAGTTCTTC	CASSLRLASYNEQFF
TRBD2	TRBV28	TRBJ2-5	NA	TGTGCCAGCAGTTTAGCGGGAGGGTTGGAGACCCAGTACTTC	CASSLAGGLETQYF
NA	TRBV18	TRBJ2-7	NA	TGTGCCAGCTCAACATCCCAGGGCGACGAGCAGTACTTC	CASSTSQGDEQYF
TRBD2	TRBV11-2	TRBJ2-7	NA	TGTGCCAGCAGCTCAAGACTAGCGGAGCCCTACGAGCAGTACTTC	CASSSRLAEPYEQYF
TRBD1	TRBV6-5	TRBJ2-4	NA	TGTGCCAGCAGTTACCGACAGGGCGACATTCAGTACTTC	CASSYRQGDIQYF
NA	TRBV4-1	TRBJ2-5	once	TGCGCCAGCAGCCAAGATCTCGGGGTGGGCAAGACCCAGTACTTC	CASSQDLGVGKTQYF
NA	TRBV21-1	TRBJ1-5	NA	TGTGCCAGCGCACGTAAGGACAGGGGGCAATCGAGCAATCAGCCCCAGCATTTT	CASARKDRGQSSNQPQHF
TRBD1	TRBV2	TRBJ1-5	few	TGTGCCAGCAGCCGAACAGGGGGCTTTCAGCCCCAGCATTTT	CASSRTGGFQPQHF
TRBD2	TRBV10-3	TRBJ2-5	NA	TGTGCCATCAGTGAGTCTAGCGGGAGGCCTCAAGAGACCCAGTACTTC	CAISESSGRPQETQYF
NA	TRBV11-3	TRBJ2-3	NA	TGTGCCAGCAGCTCCCGCGCCACAGATACGCAGTATTTT	CASSSRATDTQYF
NA	TRBV7-6	TRBJ1-2	few	TGTGCCAGCAGCTTATCGGGGGGCGCGGATGGCTACACCTTC	CASSLSGGADGYTF
TRBD2	TRBV5-1	TRBJ2-3	NA	TGCGCCAGCAGCTCGGGGGGGTCGGATACGCAGTATTTT	CASSSGGSDTQYF
NA	TRBV9	TRBJ2-3	NA	TGTGCCAGCAGCGCGACCGGGACTGCGTGGGATACGCAGTATTTT	CASSATGTAWDTQYF
TRBD1	TRBV4-1	TRBJ1-2	NA	TGCGCCAGCAGCCAAGATCAGGGGGGTCTCCCCTATGGCTACACCTTC	CASSQDQGGLPYGYTF
TRBD1	TRBV6-5	TRBJ1-2	NA	TGTGCCAGCAGTTATCTCCAGACAGGGGTAGTCACCTTC	CASSYLQTGVVTF
NA	TRBV11-3	TRBJ1-1	NA	TGTGCCAGCAGCCGCCCGGACAGCGCCAACACTGAAGCTTTCTTT	CASSRPDSANTEAFF
NA	TRBV6-1	TRBJ1-2	NA	TGTGCCAGCAGTGAAAGGGGGAGTGGGGGTGGCTACACCTTC	CASSERGSGGGYTF
TRBD1	TRBV19	TRBJ1-2	NA	TGTGCCAGTAGTTTCGACAGGGCGGACTATGGCTACACCTTC	CASSFDRADYGYTF
TRBD2	TRBV18	TRBJ2-7	NA	TGTGCCAGCTCTCAAGGACTAGCGGGACGGGCGGAGCAGTACTTC	CASSQGLAGRAEQYF
TRBD2	TRBV5-5	TRBJ2-1	few	TGTGCCAGCAGCTTGGGTGTGGGAGGGTCCTACAATGAGCAGTTCTTC	CASSLGVGGSYNEQFF
NA	TRBV7-2	TRBJ2-4	NA	TGTGCCAGCAGCTTAGCGCGGGCCGGGGACATTCAGTACTTC	CASSLARAGDIQYF
TRBD2	TRBV5-1	TRBJ2-3	NA	TGCGCCAGCAGCTTGCTAGCGGGAGCGGATACGCAGTATTTT	CASSLLAGADTQYF
TRBD1	TRBV5-1	TRBJ2-7	once	TGCGCCAGCAGCACCCAGGACAGGTGGAGCGAGCAGTACTTC	CASSTQDRWSEQYF
NA	TRBV11-1	TRBJ1-2	NA	TGTGCCAGCAGCTTAGTTCGGGGGTTACCTGATGGCTACACCTTC	CASSLVRGLPDGYTF
NA	TRBV5-5	TRBJ2-1	few	TGTGCCAGCAGCGGTCGATCGGGACAAAACGAGCAGTTCTTC	CASSGRSGQNEQFF
TRBD1	TRBV10-3	TRBJ2-1	NA	TGTGCCATCATGGGACAGGGCACAGGGGAGTCCTACAATGAGCAGTTCTTC	CAIMGQGTGESYNEQFF
TRBD2	TRBV25-1	TRBJ2-3	NA	TGTGCCAGCAGTGAGACTAGCGGTAACACAGATACGCAGTATTTT	CASSETSGNTDTQYF
TRBD2	TRBV19	TRBJ2-7	NA	TGTGCCAGTAGTATCCGACTAGCGGGAAACTCCTACGAGCAGTACTTC	CASSIRLAGNSYEQYF
TRBD1	TRBV5-8	TRBJ1-4	NA	TGTGCCAGCAGCTCGCAGGGGGTGGCTGAAAAACTGTTTTTT	CASSSQGVAEKLFF
NA	TRBV4-2	TRBJ2-7	once	TGTGCCAGCAGGGAGGGAGACTACGAGCAGTACTTC	CASREGDYEQYF
TRBD1	TRBV28	TRBJ2-7	NA	TGTGCCAGCAGCCGCGCGGACAGGGGAAAAATAGGGCAGTACTTC	CASSRADRGKIGQYF
TRBD2	TRBV10-2	TRBJ2-7	NA	TGCGCCAGCGGTACTCCGGGACTAGCGGGAGAGGAGCAGTACTTC	CASGTPGLAGEEQYF
TRBD1	TRBV12-5	TRBJ1-1	NA	TGTGCTAGTTCCCGCCCCAGCCGACAGGGCGAACTGAACACTGAAGCTTTCTTT	CASSRPSRQGELNTEAFF
TRBD2	TRBV9	TRBJ2-7	NA	TGTGCCAGCAGCACTACGAGTTGGAGCGGGAGCTACGAGCAGTACTTC	CASSTTSWSGSYEQYF
TRBD1	TRBV19	TRBJ1-1	NA	TGTGCCAGTAGTAAGCCCGGGACAGGGGGCGTAGGGGCTTTCTTT	CASSKPGTGGVGAFF
NA	TRBV4-1	TRBJ1-3	NA	TGCGCCAGCAGCCCCTTTCGGGGACTCTCTGGAAACACCATATATTTT	CASSPFRGLSGNTIYF
NA	TRBV4-1	TRBJ2-7	NA	TGCGCCAGCAGCCTCCGGAACAGGGGGGGCTACGAGCAGTACTTC	CASSLRNRGGYEQYF
NA	TRBV29-1	TRBJ1-4	NA	TGCAGCGGCTTGGGCTCTGCAACTAATGAAAAACTGTTTTTT	CSGLGSATNEKLFF